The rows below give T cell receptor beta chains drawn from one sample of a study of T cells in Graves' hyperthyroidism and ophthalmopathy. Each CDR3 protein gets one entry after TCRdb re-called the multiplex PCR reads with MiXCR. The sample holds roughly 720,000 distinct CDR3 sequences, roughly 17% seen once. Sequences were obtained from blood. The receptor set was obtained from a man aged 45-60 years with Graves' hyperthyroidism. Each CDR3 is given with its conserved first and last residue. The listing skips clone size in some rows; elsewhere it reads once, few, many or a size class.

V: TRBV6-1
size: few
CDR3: CASSAPGQTYEQYF

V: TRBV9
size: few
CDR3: CASSARRVREVGNSGANVLTF

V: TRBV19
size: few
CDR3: CASTRGLAGEGELFF

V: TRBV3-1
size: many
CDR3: CASSQQLNSPLHF

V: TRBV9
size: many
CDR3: CASSVGAEQYF

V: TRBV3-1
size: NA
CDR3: CASRIRGENYGYTF

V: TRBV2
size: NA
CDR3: CASSVPLYNEQFF

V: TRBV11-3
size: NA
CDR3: CASSSYRRREQFF

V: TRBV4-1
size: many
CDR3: CASSRAGLAEHTDTQYF

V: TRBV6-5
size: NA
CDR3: CASSYSKFPQREGLRETQYF

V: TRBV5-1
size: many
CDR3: CASSAEGGDYNEQFF

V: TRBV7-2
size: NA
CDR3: CASSLPGKGGYTF

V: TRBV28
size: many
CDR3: CASSSLFRGTDTQYF

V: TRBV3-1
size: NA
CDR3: CASSQGLNKYQETQYF

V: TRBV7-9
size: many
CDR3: CASSLSLDSEAFF

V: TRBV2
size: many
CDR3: CASSESPSGRTDNEQFF

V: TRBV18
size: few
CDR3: CASSPFSVGGTYNEQFF